What follows are 23 T cell receptor beta chains derived from one specimen sequenced in a study of T cell repertoires in cytomegalovirus infection. MiXCR, applied by TCRdb to the reads, yields one record per CDR3 protein. Found here are around 550,000 distinct CDR3 sequences, approximately 26% of them singletons; the top ten hold about 12%. The sequencing input was PBMCs. These receptors originate from a human donor in good health (CMV status not recorded). Some clones in this sample may be carry-over from other donors' samples.

This clonotype has more than one count but fewer than ten. The chain recombines TRBV4-3 with TRBJ1-4, with TRBD1 identical over 7 bases. The V and J ends lost 3 bases and 8 bases, in that order; junction bases with no gene match: 12. The CDR3 extends over 16 amino acids. Germline CDR1 reads LGHNA; CDR2 reads YSLEER. CDR3: CASSHRRGQGKEKLFF. The CDR3 region has the DNA TGCGCCAGCAGCCATCGTAGGGGGCAGGGGAAAGAAAAACTGTTTTTT.

In this sample, this clonotype turned up a few times. This chain connects TRBV6-5 to TRBJ2-2; no firm D call. The CDR3 runs 17 residues. Germline V gives CDR1 MNHEY, CDR2 SVGAGI. With 2 bases removed from V and 5 bases from J, the gap between germline ends came to 18 bases. The DNA for the CDR3 is TGTGCCAGCAGTTACCCTTCCGAGAGCAGAGCAACCGGGGAGCTGTTTTTT. The encoded protein is CASSYPSESRATGELFF.

The chain joins TRBV2 to TRBJ2-1; TRBD2 agrees at 14 bases. CDR1 and CDR2 from the germline V gene are SNHLY and FYNNEI. CDR3 size: 16 residues. V was clipped by 4 bases and J by 7 bases; unmatched bases: 6. The CDR3 loop is CASSAGTSGRYNEQFF. CDR3 DNA sequence: TGTGCCAGCAGTGCGGGGACTAGCGGGAGATATAATGAGCAGTTCTTC.

The rearrangement uses TRBV5-8 and TRBJ2-3, with 12 positions matching TRBD2. Germline V gene sequence: CDR1 SGHTS, CDR2 YDEGEE. V shed 1 base, J shed 6 bases, and the junction held 9 bases outside the gene matches. There are 17 residues in the CDR3. CDR3 sequence: CASSLSSTSGSTDTQYF. In DNA, the CDR3 is TGTGCCAGCAGCTTGAGTTCGACTAGCGGGAGTACGGATACGCAGTATTTT.

J is TRBJ1-1 and V is TRBV6-5, with TRBD1 matching 7 bases. Germline V gives CDR1 MNHEY, CDR2 SVGAGI. CDR3 length: 14 residues. V gave up 2 bases and J gave up 3 bases; unmatched junction bases: 3. CDR3 nucleotides: TGTGCCAGCAGTTACCATGGACAGGACACTGAAGCTTTCTTT. This sequence encodes CASSYHGQDTEAFF.

This clonotype occurred many times. CDR3 DNA: TGTGCCAGCAGCTCCAGGGTCTCTGGGGCCAACGTCCTGACTTTC. It codes for CASSSRVSGANVLTF. The chain recombines TRBV7-9 with TRBJ2-6, with a weak D call TRBD1 (5 bases). Trimming cost V 4 bases and J 0 bases, with 7 bases left between them. This CDR3 comprises 15 residues. Germline CDR1 and CDR2: SEHNR and FQNEAQ (reference sequence).

The chain carries TRBV7-2 and TRBJ2-1, with 12 bases fitting TRBD2. The CDR3 covers 17 residues. Germline lookup yields CDR1 SGHTA and CDR2 FQGNSA. The J segment lost 5 bases and the V segment lost 5 bases, leaving 10 bases of the junction unmatched. For the CDR3, the DNA is TGTGCCAGCAGCCCTAGACCGGGACTAGCGGGTCACAATGAGCAGTTCTTC. Translating it yields CASSPRPGLAGHNEQFF.

This clonotype was seen at least ten times. V gene TRBV7-2 combines with J gene TRBJ2-1; weak D call: TRBD2 (6 bases). Germline loops: CDR1 SGHTA, CDR2 FQGNSA. This CDR3 comprises 14 residues. V lost 5 bases and J 3 bases, leaving 11 bases between the germline ends. The CDR3 DNA is TGTGCCAGCAGCCCCACGGGGGACTACAATGAGCAGTTCTTC. Translating it yields CASSPTGDYNEQFF.

The V and J genes are TRBV5-4 and TRBJ2-3; the match to TRBD1 covers 7 bases. From germline, CDR1 is SGHNT and CDR2 YYREEE (reference sequence). With 5 bases clipped from V and 0 bases from J, the junction kept 6 bases outside the gene matches. The CDR3 totals 15 residues. CDR3 region: CASSQGQVSTDTQYF. CDR3 coding DNA: TGTGCCAGCAGTCAAGGACAGGTTAGCACAGATACGCAGTATTTT.

The rearrangement joins TRBV5-4 to TRBJ1-4; D possibly corresponds to TRBD1 (6 bases). Between the trimmed V and J ends, which lost 2 bases and 4 bases, there was a span of 15 bases. Germline values: CDR1 SGHNT, CDR2 YYREEE (reference sequence). The CDR3 sequence is 16 residues long. Here the CDR3 reads CASSLGGLASNEKLFF. As DNA, the CDR3 is TGTGCCAGCAGCTTAGGGGGTTTGGCCAGTAATGAAAAACTGTTTTTT.

This clonotype showed up many times. V usage is TRBV7-2 and J usage is TRBJ2-5, with 12 bases that match TRBD2. CDR1 is SGHTA, CDR2 FQGNSA, per germline. V lost 0 bases and J lost 4; bases outside the gene matches: 9. This CDR3 spans 18 amino acids. The CDR3 here is CASSLALLAGGGLETQYF. The CDR3 region has the DNA TGTGCCAGCAGCTTAGCCCTACTAGCGGGAGGTGGTTTAGAGACCCAGTACTTC.

This clonotype was seen only a few times. The chain recombines TRBV7-8 with TRBJ1-5; D possibly corresponds to TRBD1 (5 bases). In germline, CDR1 is SGHVS, CDR2 FQNEAQ. The CDR3 length is 16 residues. Trimming took 0 bases from V and 3 from J, leaving 12 bases between them. CDR3 protein: CASSLAYRQPNQPQHF. Written as DNA, the CDR3 is TGTGCCAGCAGCTTAGCGTATCGACAGCCCAATCAGCCCCAGCATTTT.

V is TRBV27 and J is TRBJ1-5; 7 bases align to TRBD1. Germline CDR1 and CDR2: MNHEY and SMNVEV (reference sequence). With 5 bases clipped from V and 7 bases from J, the junction kept 8 bases outside the gene matches. The CDR3 extends over 14 amino acids. CDR3 in DNA: TGTGCCAGCAGTCCAGGGGGGGTCAGCCAGCCCCAGCATTTT. Its translation is CASSPGGVSQPQHF.

The chain has TRBV6-2 or TRBV6-3 and TRBJ1-2; a possible D gene is TRBD1 (6 bases). CDR1 and CDR2 (germline): MNHEY, SVGEGT. The CDR3 runs 13 residues. The V and J ends lost 6 bases and 2 bases respectively, with 10 bases between them. The CDR3 coding sequence is TGTGCCAGCAGCGCGACAGGAAACTATGGCTACACCTTC. It is translated as CASSATGNYGYTF.

This chain uses TRBV12-3 or TRBV12-4 with TRBJ2-7, with 9 bases matching TRBD1. There are 13 residues in the CDR3. V shed 7 bases, J shed 3 bases, and the junction held 4 bases outside the gene matches. This CDR3 reads CASNPTGGYEQYF. For the CDR3, the DNA is TGTGCCAGCAATCCGACAGGGGGCTACGAGCAGTACTTC.

The rearrangement links TRBV12-3 or TRBV12-4 to TRBJ2-1; D is perhaps TRBD2 (5 bases). The CDR3 has 15 residues. Trimming removed 5 bases at V and 4 bases at J, with 15 bases between. For the CDR3, the DNA is TGTGCCAGCAGTCCGCGGGCTAGCCTTTACAATGAGCAGTTCTTC. Its protein product is CASSPRASLYNEQFF.

This clonotype occurred many times. V gene TRBV7-2 combines with J gene TRBJ1-6; TRBD1 matches 7 bases. Germline values: CDR1 SGHTA, CDR2 FQGNSA. V dropped 1 base and J dropped 6; count of bases not matched to a gene: 0. The CDR3 extends over 14 amino acids. The chain's CDR3 is CASSLDRGNSPLHF. CDR3 in DNA: TGTGCCAGCAGCTTAGACAGGGGTAATTCACCCCTCCACTTT.

This clonotype came up a few times. This sequence joins TRBV30 and TRBJ2-7, with 7 bases lining up with TRBD2. V lost 5 bases to trimming and J lost 2 bases; unmatched junction nucleotides: 9. CDR3 length: 14 residues. Germline lookup yields CDR1 GTSNPN and CDR2 SVGIG (reference sequence). CDR3 nucleotides: TGTGCCTGGGCCCCGGGAGGAGCCACCTACGAGCAGTACTTC. Translating gives CAWAPGGATYEQYF.

This clonotype occurred a few times. The V and J genes are TRBV6-6 and TRBJ2-4, with D uncertain. Per germline, CDR1 MNHNY and CDR2 SVGAGI (reference sequence). This CDR3 region has 15 residues. Trimming took off 0 bases at V and 0 bases at J, with 6 bases between the two ends. The chain's CDR3 is CASSYSRLAKNIQYF. The CDR3 DNA is TGTGCCAGCAGTTACTCACGCCTAGCCAAAAACATTCAGTACTTC.

The J gene is TRBJ2-7, the V gene TRBV28; D may correspond to TRBD1 or TRBD2 (6 bases each). The V and J ends lost 4 bases and 0 bases respectively, with 16 bases between them. CDR1 and CDR2 from the germline V gene are MDHEN and SYDVKM. The CDR3 extends over 16 amino acids. The CDR3, as DNA: TGTGCCAGCAGTTCCACCGTAGGGGGGAGCTCCTACGAGCAGTACTTC. It encodes CASSSTVGGSSYEQYF.

The chain links TRBV6-2 or TRBV6-3 to TRBJ2-3; 12 nucleotides align to TRBD2. Trimming cost V 6 bases and J 4 bases; bases outside gene matches: 8. Germline V gene lookup returns CDR1 MNHEY and CDR2 SVGEGT. The CDR3 totals 16 residues. For the CDR3, the DNA is TGTGCCAGCAGACATCCGACTAGCGGGAGTGCAGATACGCAGTATTTT. Amino acid sequence: CASRHPTSGSADTQYF.

This chain joins TRBV20-1 and TRBJ2-1; 7 bases match TRBD2. The CDR3 runs 16 residues. The V gene end was trimmed by 1 base and the J gene end by 4 bases; junction bases not matched to a gene: 10. Germline V lookup: CDR1 DFQATT, CDR2 SNEGSKA (reference sequence). The CDR3 loop is CSARVGRGRPYNEQFF. CDR3 DNA: TGCAGTGCTAGAGTAGGGAGGGGACGGCCTTACAATGAGCAGTTCTTC.

This clonotype was observed at least ten times. This sequence joins TRBV7-9 and TRBJ2-5; 13 nucleotides align to TRBD2. The V gene end was trimmed by 3 bases and the J gene end by 4 bases; junction bases not matched to a gene: 2. Germline V gene lookup returns CDR1 SEHNR and CDR2 FQNEAQ (reference sequence). The CDR3 is 15 amino acids. CDR3 loop: CASSFWTSGGETQYF. CDR3 nucleotide sequence: TGTGCCAGCAGCTTCTGGACTAGCGGGGGAGAGACCCAGTACTTC.